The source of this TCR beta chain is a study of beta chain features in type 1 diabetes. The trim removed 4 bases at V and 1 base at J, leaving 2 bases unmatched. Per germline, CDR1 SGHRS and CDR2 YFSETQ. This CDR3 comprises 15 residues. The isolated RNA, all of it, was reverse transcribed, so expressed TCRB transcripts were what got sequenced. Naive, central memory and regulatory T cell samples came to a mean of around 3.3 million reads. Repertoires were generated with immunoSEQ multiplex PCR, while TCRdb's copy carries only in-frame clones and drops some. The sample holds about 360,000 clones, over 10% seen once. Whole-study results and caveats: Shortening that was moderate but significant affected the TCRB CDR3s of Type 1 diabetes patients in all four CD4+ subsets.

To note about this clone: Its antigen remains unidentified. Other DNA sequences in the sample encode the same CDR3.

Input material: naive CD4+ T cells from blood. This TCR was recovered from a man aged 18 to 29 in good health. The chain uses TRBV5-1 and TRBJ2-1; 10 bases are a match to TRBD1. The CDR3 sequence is CASSPGQGSYNEQFF. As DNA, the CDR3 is TGCGCCAGCAGCCCGGGACAGGGGTCCTACAATGAGCAGTTCTTC.